The clone carrying this T cell receptor beta chain was seen ten or more times. The record originates from a study of blood T cell repertoires in COVID-19. Study information: Specimens from acute and convalescent COVID-19 originated in the United States, Italy and Spain.

Clinical history as reported by participants underpinned cohort assignment. Authors' analysis steps: The assay estimated nucleated cells by amplifying reference gene primers. Assay used: immunoSEQ multiplex PCR; TCRdb lists only in-frame clones, some missing. That table gives V, J and clone size, and the DNA gave D and trimming. This sample carries 320,000 or so clones, about 85% of them seen once, and the ten largest clones take 1.9%. CDR3 length: 16 residues. The junction had 5 bases not matched to a gene; V was cut back by 1 base and J by 4 bases. Germline values: CDR1 MGHRA, CDR2 YSYEKL. The sequencing sample was made of PBMCs or T cells enriched from blood (not recorded which). The chain is built from TRBV4-1 and TRBJ2-1, with TRBD2 identical over 9 bases. The source of this sequence is a woman younger than 45 who had been exposed to COVID-19. CDR3 bases: TGCGCCAGCAGCCAAGCTAGCGGGACCGTTTACAATGAGCAGTTCTTC. Its protein product is CASSQASGTVYNEQFF.